The 22 T cell receptor beta chains below were found in one sample sequenced in a study of T cell repertoires in cytomegalovirus infection. TCRdb called the reads again in MiXCR, with one record for every CDR3 protein. Of fewer than 1,000,000 distinct CDR3 sequences detected, less than 40% appear once; the ten largest clones hold about an eighth. The antigens these receptors bind are not known. This specimen was cultured CD8+ T cells from PBMCs, taken from culture after CMV antigen stimulation. The receptors originated from a human donor in good health (CMV status not recorded). Some clones in this sample may be carry-over from other donors' samples.

The chain employs TRBV28 and TRBJ2-2, with D possibly matching TRBD1 (5 bases). Trimming shortened V by 0 bases and J by 4 bases, and 9 bases separated the two germline ends. Germline V gene data show CDR1 as MDHEN and CDR2 as SYDVKM. The CDR3 is 15 residues long. Here the CDR3 reads CASSLWQGSTGELFF. CDR3 sequence (DNA): TGTGCCAGCAGTTTATGGCAGGGAAGCACCGGGGAGCTGTTTTTT.

This clonotype was counted only a few times. The chain is built from TRBV27 and TRBJ2-2; TRBD2 matches at 12 bases. The junction had 4 bases not matched to a gene; V was cut back by 5 bases and J by 3 bases. The CDR3 length is 16 residues. Per germline, CDR1 MNHEY and CDR2 SMNVEV (reference sequence). CDR3 sequence: CASSLGLAGHTGELFF. The CDR3 coding sequence is TGTGCCAGCAGTCTAGGACTAGCGGGGCACACCGGGGAGCTGTTTTTT.

This clonotype was detected only a few times. The chain has TRBV2 and TRBJ1-4, with a possible D match to TRBD1 (6 bases). In germline, CDR1 is SNHLY, CDR2 FYNNEI. The ends were cut back, 6 bases at V and 10 bases at J, with 9 bases in the middle. CDR3 length equals 11 residues. The CDR3 nucleotides read TGTGCCAGCAGGGACAGCGGAAAACTGTTTTTT. Its translation: CASRDSGKLFF.

This clonotype showed up just a few times. The chain joins TRBV7-9 to TRBJ1-2, with TRBD1 as a possible D gene (6 bases). The V end lost 5 bases, the J end lost 7 bases, and 11 bases lay between the germline ends. Germline CDR1 and CDR2: SEHNR and FQNEAQ (reference sequence). The CDR3 is 12 amino acids. The chain's CDR3 is CASSIDRTGYTF. CDR3 DNA: TGTGCCAGCAGCATAGACAGGACTGGCTACACCTTC.

Many counts were recorded for this clonotype. This chain connects TRBV7-8 to TRBJ2-3; 8 positions match TRBD2. The CDR3 is made up of 15 amino acids. Germline CDR1 reads SGHVS; CDR2 reads FQNEAQ. V shed 5 bases, J shed 2 bases, and the junction held 6 bases outside the gene matches. This chain's CDR3 is CASSPGGGHTDTQYF. CDR3 nucleotides: TGTGCCAGCAGCCCGGGGGGGGGCCACACAGATACGCAGTATTTT.

The chain is built from TRBV7-9 and TRBJ2-7, with D possibly TRBD2 on 5 matching bases. The CDR3 consists of 14 residues. With 5 bases removed from V and 3 bases from J, the gap between germline ends came to 14 bases. Looked up from germline, CDR1 is SEHNR and CDR2 is FQNEAQ (reference sequence). The chain's CDR3 is CASSPVGRLYEQYV. The CDR3 region has the DNA TGTGCCAGCAGCCCGGTGGGGAGACTCTACGAGCAGTACGTC.

This clonotype has only a few counts. V usage is TRBV3-1 and J usage is TRBJ1-1, with D possibly matching TRBD1 (6 bases). Germline values: CDR1 LGHDT, CDR2 YNNKEL (reference sequence). Trimming cost V 5 bases and J 5 bases, with 21 bases left between them. There are 16 residues in the CDR3. The CDR3 DNA sequence: TGTGCCAGCAGCTCCCAAAGGGGGACCGGAGGGACTGAAGCTTTCTTT. Translation: CASSSQRGTGGTEAFF.

V and J are TRBV18 and TRBJ1-2; tentative D call: TRBD1 (5 bases). The V end lost 2 bases, the J end lost 3 bases, and 22 bases lay between the germline ends. The V gene's germline CDR1 is KGHSH and CDR2 LQKENI. The CDR3 length is 18 residues. CDR3 nucleotide sequence: TGTGCCAGCTCACCAAACAGACGGGGGAGCCTTATTGACTATGGCTACACCTTC. Amino acids: CASSPNRRGSLIDYGYTF. Looking up the rest from reference TRBV18 and TRBJ1-2 gives the full variable domain: NAGVMQNPRHLVRRRGQEARLRCSPMKGHSHVYWYRQLPEEGLKFMVYLQKENIIDESGMPKERFSAEFPKEGPSILRIQQVVRGDSAAYFCASSPNRRGSLIDYGYTFGSGTRLTVV.

The CDR3 DNA sequence: TGCGCCAGCAGCCAAGAACCCAACAGGGAAAATGAGCAGTTCTTC. Translation: CASSQEPNRENEQFF. The J gene is TRBJ2-1, the V gene TRBV4-1; TRBD1 might be the D (6 bases). The CDR3 sequence is 15 residues long. Trimming stripped 0 bases from V and 7 bases from J, with 13 bases between. Germline-derived CDR1 and CDR2 are MGHRA and YSYEKL.

The rearrangement joins TRBV7-6 to TRBJ1-6; 7 bases are shared with TRBD1. The CDR3 has 14 residues. Germline V lookup: CDR1 SGHVS, CDR2 FNYEAQ. Trimming at V came to 6 bases and at J to 10 bases, leaving 9 bases not matched to a gene. The CDR3 protein is CASSSGDSRSPLHF. The CDR3, as DNA: TGTGCCAGCAGTTCCGGGGACAGTCGGTCACCCCTCCACTTT. The full variable domain, completed using reference TRBV7-6 and TRBJ1-6, is GAGVSQSPRYKVTKRGQDVALRCDPISGHVSLYWYRQALGQGPEFLTYFNYEAQQDKSGLPNDRFSAERPEGSISTLTIQRTEQRDSAMYRCASSSGDSRSPLHFGNGTRLTVT.

This clonotype was seen a few times. The V gene is TRBV7-6, the J gene TRBJ2-6; 11 bases agree with TRBD1. The ends lost 4 bases at V and 4 bases at J; junction bases unmatched: 3. The CDR3 extends over 16 amino acids. Germline-derived CDR1 and CDR2 are SGHVS and FNYEAQ. As DNA, the CDR3 is TGTGCCAGCAGCTCGGGACAGGGGGAGGGGGCCAACGTCCTGACTTTC. Translated, it gives CASSSGQGEGANVLTF.

In nucleotides, the CDR3 is TGTGCCATCGGGGGACAAGGGGGTATCGATGAGCAGTTCTTC. Translated, it gives CAIGGQGGIDEQFF. This chain joins TRBV27 and TRBJ2-1; D tentatively fits TRBD1 or TRBD2 (6 bases each). Germline V gene data show CDR1 as MNHEY and CDR2 as SMNVEV (reference sequence). The V and J ends lost 10 bases and 8 bases respectively, with 21 bases between them. The CDR3 contains 14 residues.

This clonotype was counted between two and nine times. The chain has TRBV7-6 and TRBJ2-7; 12 bases align to TRBD2. This CDR3 spans 14 amino acids. Trimming took 5 bases from V and 6 from J; bases not matched to a gene: 5. Germline lookup yields CDR1 SGHVS and CDR2 FNYEAQ. The CDR3 nucleotides are TGTGCCAGCAGCAAGACTAGCGGGGGTGGCGAGCAGTACTTC. Translation: CASSKTSGGGEQYF.

The chain has TRBV20-1 and TRBJ2-1; 15 nucleotides align to TRBD2. CDR1 and CDR2 from the germline V gene are DFQATT and SNEGSKA (reference sequence). This CDR3 is 18 amino acids long. V lost 6 bases and J lost 0; bases outside the gene matches: 9. CDR3 loop: CSAPFRGLAGGSYNEQFF. CDR3 coding DNA: TGCAGTGCCCCCTTCAGGGGACTAGCGGGGGGCTCCTACAATGAGCAGTTCTTC.

As regards this clonotype: A much larger clone differs from this one at a single base, so this may be a read error. The V gene is TRBV7-2, the J gene TRBJ1-5, with a weak D call TRBD1 (6 bases). Trimming cost V 5 bases and J 5 bases, with 10 bases left between them. Per germline, CDR1 SGHTA and CDR2 FQGNSA. The CDR3 contains 13 residues. CDR3 DNA sequence: TGTACCAGCAGCCAGGACAGCTATCAGCCCCAGCATTTT. Amino acid sequence: CTSSQDSYQPQHF. Full variable domain (outside the CDR3, taken from reference TRBV7-2 and TRBJ1-5): GAGVSQSPSNKVTEKGKDVELRCDPISGHTALYWYRQSLGQGLEFLIYFQGNSAPDKSGLPSDRFSAERTGGSVSTLTIQRTQQEDSAVYLCTSSQDSYQPQHFGDGTRLSIL.

The rearrangement uses TRBV27 and TRBJ1-6; no firm D call. CDR3 length: 12 amino acids. V dropped 4 bases and J dropped 10 bases, with 8 bases sitting between them. Germline assignment: CDR1 MNHEY and CDR2 SMNVEV (reference sequence). DNA for the CDR3: TGTGCCAGCAGTTCGTCCTCCTCACCCCTCCACTTT. Residues: CASSSSSSPLHF.

J is TRBJ2-7 and V is TRBV7-6; 16 bases line up with TRBD2. The germline V gene has CDR1 SGHVS and CDR2 FNYEAQ. The junction had 12 bases not matched to a gene; V was cut back by 7 bases and J by 0 bases. The CDR3 extends over 19 amino acids. The CDR3 coding sequence is TGTGCCAGCACCCCTCAGGGGACTAGCGGGGGGGCCAGCTCCTACGAGCAGTACTTC. Translation: CASTPQGTSGGASSYEQYF. Supplemented by reference TRBV7-6 and TRBJ2-7, the full variable domain reads GAGVSQSPRYKVTKRGQDVALRCDPISGHVSLYWYRQALGQGPEFLTYFNYEAQQDKSGLPNDRFSAERPEGSISTLTIQRTEQRDSAMYRCASTPQGTSGGASSYEQYFGPGTRLTVT.

The chain links TRBV6-2 or TRBV6-3 to TRBJ2-7; D is unresolved. Germline CDR1 reads MNHEY; CDR2 reads SVGEGT. Trimming took off 2 bases at V and 2 bases at J, with 13 bases between the two ends. The CDR3 is 15 residues long. CDR3 sequence: CASSYAVQDPYEQYV. CDR3 in DNA: TGTGCCAGCAGTTACGCCGTCCAAGATCCCTACGAGCAGTACGTC.

This clonotype was found many times. The chain combines TRBV7-9 with TRBJ1-5, with D perhaps matching TRBD1 (6 bases). V dropped 5 bases and J dropped 2 bases, with 13 bases sitting between them. The germline gives CDR1 SEHNR, CDR2 FQNEAQ (reference sequence). The CDR3 contains 15 residues. CDR3 protein: CASSLGGQRNQPQHF. In nucleotides, the CDR3 is TGTGCCAGCAGCCTCGGGGGGCAACGCAATCAGCCCCAGCATTTT. Combining the CDR3 with reference TRBV7-9 and TRBJ1-5 gives the whole variable domain DTGVSQNPRHKITKRGQNVTFRCDPISEHNRLYWYRQTLGQGPEFLTYFQNEAQLEKSRLLSDRFSAERPKGSFSTLEIQRTEQGDSAMYLCASSLGGQRNQPQHFGDGTRLSIL.

The chain is built from TRBV5-6 and TRBJ1-1; D is perhaps TRBD1 (5 bases). The CDR3 sequence is 15 residues long. The germline V gene has CDR1 SGHDT and CDR2 YYEEEE. Deletions cut 6 bases from V and 1 base from J, with 16 bases between. The CDR3 spells CASIPLRDGNTEAFF. The CDR3 DNA sequence: TGTGCCAGCATACCTCTCCGGGACGGGAACACTGAAGCTTTCTTT.

This sequence joins TRBV7-9 and TRBJ1-2; 10 bases line up with TRBD1. V was pared by 2 bases and J by 6 bases, with 9 bases of the junction left unmatched. The CDR3 runs 16 residues. Germline V gene data show CDR1 as SEHNR and CDR2 as FQNEAQ (reference sequence). CDR3 loop: CASSLTGTGEYDGYTF. In DNA, the CDR3 is TGTGCCAGCAGCTTAACCGGGACAGGGGAGTATGATGGCTACACCTTC.

The chain links TRBV12-3 or TRBV12-4 to TRBJ1-5; D perhaps matches TRBD1 (5 bases). Trimming removed 2 bases from V and 2 bases from J, with 10 bases in between. The CDR3 is 15 amino acids. CDR3 amino acids: CASSLRGWGNQPQHF. DNA of the CDR3: TGTGCCAGCAGTTTACGGGGCTGGGGCAATCAGCCCCAGCATTTT.